The present TCR beta chain was sequenced within a study of shared clonotypes between healthy human individuals. Overall study results and limits: A generally larger estimated richness was seen in naive subsets than in memory subsets.

Selected positively for CCR7 and CD45RO-negative, naive CD8 cells excluded terminally differentiated effector memory CD45RA+ cells. The protocol was immunoSEQ multiplex PCR, while the TCRdb copy is restricted to in-frame clones and leaves out a portion. The sample holds about 2.2 million clones, about 92% seen once. In regard to this clone: Its matching antigen is unknown.

The V segment lost 2 bases and the J segment 4 bases; nucleotides outside the gene matches: 12. The CDR3 has 18 residues. Looked up from germline, CDR1 is MDHEN and CDR2 is SYDVKM. The rearrangement joins TRBV28 to TRBJ1-5, with TRBD1 matching 9 bases. This sequence was found in a man aged 18 to 29 in good health. Some clones in this sample may be carry-over from other donors' samples. Material: naive CD8+ T cells from PBMCs. Written as DNA, the CDR3 is TGTGCCAGCAGTTTAAATTTTCAGGGGACAGGGCCGAATCAGCCCCAGCATTTT. As protein: CASSLNFQGTGPNQPQHF.